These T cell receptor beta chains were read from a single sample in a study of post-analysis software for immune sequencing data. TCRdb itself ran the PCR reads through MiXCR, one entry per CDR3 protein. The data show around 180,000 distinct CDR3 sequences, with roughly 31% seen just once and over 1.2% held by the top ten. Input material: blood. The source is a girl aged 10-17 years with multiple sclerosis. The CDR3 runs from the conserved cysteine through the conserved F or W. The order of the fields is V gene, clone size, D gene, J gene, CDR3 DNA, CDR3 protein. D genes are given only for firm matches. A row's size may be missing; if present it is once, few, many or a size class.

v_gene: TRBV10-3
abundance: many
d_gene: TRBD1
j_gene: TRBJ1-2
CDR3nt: TGTGCCATCAGTGGACAGGGGTTGAACTATGGCTACACCTTC
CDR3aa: CAISGQGLNYGYTF

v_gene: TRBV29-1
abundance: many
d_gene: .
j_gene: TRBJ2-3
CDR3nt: TGCAGCGTTGAGGAGGGAAATACGCAGTATTTT
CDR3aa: CSVEEGNTQYF

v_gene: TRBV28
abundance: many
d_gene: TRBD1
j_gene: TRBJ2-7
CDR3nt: TGTGCCAGCAGGACAAACAGGGGTGGGGCCTACGAGCAGTACTTC
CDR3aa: CASRTNRGGAYEQYF

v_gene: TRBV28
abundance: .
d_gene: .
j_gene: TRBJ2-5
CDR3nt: TGTGCCAGCAGCCAATCCGGGGGAGAGACCCAGTACTTC
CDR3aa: CASSQSGGETQYF

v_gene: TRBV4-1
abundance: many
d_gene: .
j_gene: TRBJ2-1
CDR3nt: TGCGCCAGCAGCCAATATTTCGGTGAGCAGTTCTTC
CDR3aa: CASSQYFGEQFF

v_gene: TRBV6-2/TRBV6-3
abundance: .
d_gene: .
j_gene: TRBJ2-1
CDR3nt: TGTGCCTGCAGCTCAGGGGCAGGGCTCCACAATGAGCAGTTCTTC
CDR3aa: CACSSGAGLHNEQFF

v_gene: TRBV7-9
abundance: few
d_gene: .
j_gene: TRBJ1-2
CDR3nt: TGTGCCAGCAGCCGGGGATGGGTTGGTGATGGCTACACCTTC
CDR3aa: CASSRGWVGDGYTF

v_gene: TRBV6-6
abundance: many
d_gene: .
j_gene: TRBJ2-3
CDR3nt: TGTGCCAGCAGTCCGACGGAGTATACGCAGTATTTT
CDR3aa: CASSPTEYTQYF

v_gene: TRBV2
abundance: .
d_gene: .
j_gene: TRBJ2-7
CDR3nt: TGTGCCATCGGTGGGGCCGACTACGAGCAGTACTTC
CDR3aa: CAIGGADYEQYF

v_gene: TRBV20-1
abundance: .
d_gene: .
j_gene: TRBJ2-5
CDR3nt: TGCAGTGCTAGAGATGGGGGGAAAATGGAAGAGACCCAGTACTTC
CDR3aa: CSARDGGKMEETQYF

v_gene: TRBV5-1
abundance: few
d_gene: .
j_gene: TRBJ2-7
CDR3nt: TGCGCCAGCAGCTTGATGACAGGAGATTCTGGGGAGCAGTACTTC
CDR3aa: CASSLMTGDSGEQYF

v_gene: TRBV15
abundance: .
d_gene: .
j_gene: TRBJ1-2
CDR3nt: TGTGCCACCTCCAAGGGGCGGGGAGGCGAGAATGGCTACACCTTC
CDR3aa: CATSKGRGGENGYTF

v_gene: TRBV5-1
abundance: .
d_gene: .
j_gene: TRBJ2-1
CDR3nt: TGCGCCAGCAGCTTTTATGGGGGCCCTAACAATGAGCAGTTCTTC
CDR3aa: CASSFYGGPNNEQFF

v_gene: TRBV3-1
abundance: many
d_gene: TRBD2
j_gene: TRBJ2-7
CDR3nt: TGTGCCAGCAGCGACATACTAGCGGCTTCGTCCTACGAGCAGTACTTC
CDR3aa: CASSDILAASSYEQYF

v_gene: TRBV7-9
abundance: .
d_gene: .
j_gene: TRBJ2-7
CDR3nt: TGTGCCAGCAGCGGGGGCCCCGCAGCTGCCGAGCAGTACTTC
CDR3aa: CASSGGPAAAEQYF

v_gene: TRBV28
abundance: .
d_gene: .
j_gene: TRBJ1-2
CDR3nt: TGTGCCAGCAGTTTATGGTTTACTCTGGGAAGGGGATACCCCGCTAACTATGGCTACACCTTC
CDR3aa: CASSLWFTLGRGYPANYGYTF

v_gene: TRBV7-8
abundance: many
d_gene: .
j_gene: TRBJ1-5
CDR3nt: TGTGCCAGCAGCTTAGAGTCAGGAACATGGCCCCAGCATTTT
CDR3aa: CASSLESGTWPQHF

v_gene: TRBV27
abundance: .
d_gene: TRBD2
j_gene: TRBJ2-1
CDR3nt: TGTGCCAGCAGTTTAATAGCGGGAACGGCCAATGAGCAGTTCTTC
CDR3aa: CASSLIAGTANEQFF

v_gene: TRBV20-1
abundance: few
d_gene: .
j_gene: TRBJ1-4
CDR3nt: TGCAGTGCTACACGACAGGCAACTAATGAAAAACTGTTTTTT
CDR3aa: CSATRQATNEKLFF

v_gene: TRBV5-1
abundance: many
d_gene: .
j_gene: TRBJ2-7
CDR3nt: TGCGCCAGCAGCTTTGACTCGTACGAGCAGTACTTC
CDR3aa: CASSFDSYEQYF

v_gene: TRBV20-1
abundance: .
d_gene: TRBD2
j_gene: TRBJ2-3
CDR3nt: TGCAGTGCCAGTATCTTAGCGGGAGTGACAGATACGCAGTATTTT
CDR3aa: CSASILAGVTDTQYF

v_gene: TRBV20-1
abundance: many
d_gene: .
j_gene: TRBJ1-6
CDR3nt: TGCAGTGCTAGGTCAGGGGAATATTCACCCCTCCACTTT
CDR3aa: CSARSGEYSPLHF

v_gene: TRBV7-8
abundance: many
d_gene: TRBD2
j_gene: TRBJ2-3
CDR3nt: TGTGCCAGCAGCCCAGGGACTAGCGGGAGTTACGGCACAGATACGCAGTATTTT
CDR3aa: CASSPGTSGSYGTDTQYF

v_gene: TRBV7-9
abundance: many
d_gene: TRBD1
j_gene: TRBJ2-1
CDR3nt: TGTGCCAGCAGCCTATGGACAGGGGGCTTCTACAATGAGCAGTTCTTC
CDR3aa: CASSLWTGGFYNEQFF

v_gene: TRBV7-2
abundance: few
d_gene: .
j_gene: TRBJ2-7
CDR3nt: TGTGCCAGCAGCCTAAACAGGGAGCAGTACTTC
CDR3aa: CASSLNREQYF